This T cell receptor beta chain derives from a study of molecular identifiers for immune sequencing clone quantification. Findings and caveats of the study: Detecting spiked Jurkat TCR RNA from one cell among about a million naive cells was reportedly possible.

This clonotype came up once. Its antigen remains unidentified. Germline assignment: CDR1 SEHNR and CDR2 FQNEAQ (reference sequence). The CDR3 consists of 15 residues. Trimming shortened V by 2 bases and J by 2 bases, and 12 bases separated the two germline ends. TCRdb itself ran the PCR reads through MiXCR, one entry per CDR3 protein. The data hold about 630,000 distinct CDR3 sequences, with about 25% observed a single time. This sequence originates from a human donor in good health. Some libraries in this study had Jurkat cell RNA spiked in. The chain joins TRBV7-9 to TRBJ1-2; D uncertain. The sequenced sample was naive CD8+ T cells from blood, with Jurkat cell RNA spiked in. Subset in this sample: FACS-sorted CD8+CD4-CCR7+CD45RA+ naive T cells. CDR3 sequence reads: CASSLKPDINYGYTF. The DNA for the CDR3 is TGTGCCAGCAGCTTAAAACCCGACATAAACTATGGCTACACCTTC. The entire variable domain, with the rest obtained from reference TRBV7-9 and TRBJ1-2, is as follows: DTGVSQNPRHKITKRGQNVTFRCDPISEHNRLYWYRQTLGQGPEFLTYFQNEAQLEKSRLLSDRFSAERPKGSFSTLEIQRTEQGDSAMYLCASSLKPDINYGYTFGSGTRLTVV.